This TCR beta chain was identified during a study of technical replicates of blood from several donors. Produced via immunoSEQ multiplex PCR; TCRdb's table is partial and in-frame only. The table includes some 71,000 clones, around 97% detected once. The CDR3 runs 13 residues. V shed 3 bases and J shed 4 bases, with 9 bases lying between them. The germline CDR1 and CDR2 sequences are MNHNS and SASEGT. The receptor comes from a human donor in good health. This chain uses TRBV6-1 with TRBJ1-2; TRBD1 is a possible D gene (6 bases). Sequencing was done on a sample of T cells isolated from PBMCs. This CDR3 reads CASSDGQSYGYTF. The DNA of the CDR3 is TGTGCCAGCAGTGATGGACAGTCCTATGGCTACACCTTC.